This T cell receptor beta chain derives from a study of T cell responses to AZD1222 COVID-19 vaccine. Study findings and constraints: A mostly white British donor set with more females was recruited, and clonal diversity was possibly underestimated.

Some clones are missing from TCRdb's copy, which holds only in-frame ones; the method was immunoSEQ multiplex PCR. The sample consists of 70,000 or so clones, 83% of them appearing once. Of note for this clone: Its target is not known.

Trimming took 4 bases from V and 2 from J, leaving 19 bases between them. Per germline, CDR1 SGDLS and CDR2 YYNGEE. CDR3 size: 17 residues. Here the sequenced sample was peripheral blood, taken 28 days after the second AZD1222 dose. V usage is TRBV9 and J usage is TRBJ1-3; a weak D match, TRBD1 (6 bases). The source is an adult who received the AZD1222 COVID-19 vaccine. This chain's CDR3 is CASSITGINGAGNTIYF. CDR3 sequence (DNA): TGTGCCAGCAGCATAACAGGGATAAATGGAGCTGGAAACACCATATATTTT.